This note documents a single TCR beta chain sequence. The data stem from a study of T cell changes during pregnancy in multiple sclerosis. This table comes from immunoSEQ multiplex PCR, and its TCRdb copy is limited to in-frame clones, with some not included. Of about 54,000 clones in the sample, around 90% are singletons; the top ten hold approximately 1.1%. This material consisted of peripheral blood, taken after pregnancy. This sequence originates from a female donor in good health, enrolled as a control in a pregnancy study.

CDR3 loop: CASSHLGSVSYNEQFF. The CDR3 nucleotides read TGCGCCAGCAGCCACCTGGGTAGCGTCTCCTACAATGAGCAGTTCTTC. The chain couples TRBV4-1 to TRBJ2-1; possible D gene TRBD2, 5 bases. Trimming pared 3 bases from V and 0 bases from J, leaving 12 bases between. Germline CDR1 and CDR2: MGHRA and YSYEKL. This CDR3 has 16 amino acids.